This T cell receptor (beta chain) originates from a study of cytomegalovirus exposure and HLA in healthy donors. For the study at large: Roughly 80 million unique TCRs from HLA-typed donors made up an early data release. General study results and limits: TCR beta sequences numbering more than 15,000 were associated with HLA alleles at 0.05 false discovery rate in a later analysis.

In the PCR, 60 Vbeta and 13 Jbeta primers were used. Clones were sequenced by immunoSEQ multiplex PCR, and TCRdb holds only the in-frame ones, with some missing. Here the sample spans some 160,000 clones, 75% to 90% being singletons. Germline CDR1 is SNHLY and CDR2 is FYNNEI. Trimming left V 4 bases short and J 8 bases short, with 11 bases between. This CDR3 is 12 amino acids long. Remarks on this clone: What it recognizes is unknown.

Sequencing input: PBMCs. The chain joins TRBV2 to TRBJ1-2; D is uncertain. The origin of this receptor is a woman under 30 in good health and CMV-seronegative. Written as DNA, the CDR3 is TGTGCCAGCAGTGTGTCCGCCAGGGGCTACACCTTC. It specifies CASSVSARGYTF.